This TCR beta chain was sequenced during a study of blood T cell repertoires in COVID-19. As for the study in general: Acute and convalescent COVID-19 specimens originated in the United States, Italy and Spain. PBMCs, B-cell-depleted T cells, or T cells provided the cDNA or gDNA that made up the material.

As processed by the authors: By means of reference gene primer amplification, nucleated cell counts were estimated. Libraries were prepared by immunoSEQ multiplex PCR; TCRdb keeps only in-frame clonotypes and omits some of them. V and J calls and clone size are copied from that table; D and trimming were computed from the DNA. Counted here are about 230,000 clones, around 83% occurring once; the ten biggest clones make up roughly 7%. Only a few counts were recorded for this clone. This CDR3 spans 15 amino acids. The V and J ends lost 0 bases and 3 bases, in that order; junction bases with no gene match: 2. Per germline, CDR1 MNHEY and CDR2 SVGAGI.

The clonotype comes from a woman aged 45-65 years with acute or convalescent COVID-19. The sample consisted of peripheral blood. The V and J genes are TRBV6-5 and TRBJ2-1; 7 bases map to TRBD2. The CDR3: CASSYSWGGYNEQFF. The CDR3 DNA sequence: TGTGCCAGCAGTTACTCGTGGGGGGGCTACAATGAGCAGTTCTTC.